The subject of this entry is one T cell receptor beta chain. The antigen is undetermined. This record comes from a study of CD8 T cells in Susac syndrome. Study results and limitations: None of the CD4+ T cell repertoires in Susac syndrome showed clonal expansion.

The CDR3 sequence is 14 residues long. CDR1 and CDR2 (germline): LNHNV, YYDKDF (reference sequence). With V trimmed by 1 base and J by 5 bases, 1 base remained unmatched. CD8+ and CD4+ T cells from blood underwent TCR beta sequencing. RNA totalling about 0.5 to 1 ug underwent reverse transcription with random hexamers. TCRdb called the immunoSEQ multiplex PCR reads again in MiXCR, with one record for every CDR3 protein. This table has about 150,000 distinct CDR3 sequences, 85% to 95% appearing once. The source of this sequence is a human donor with Susac syndrome. The rearrangement links TRBV15 to TRBJ1-2, with TRBD1 identical over 10 bases. The specimen sequenced was CD4+ T cells from PBMCs. The CDR3 DNA reads TGTGCCACCAGCAGAGGGGGACAGGGGTATGGCTACACCTTC. Its protein product is CATSRGGQGYGYTF.